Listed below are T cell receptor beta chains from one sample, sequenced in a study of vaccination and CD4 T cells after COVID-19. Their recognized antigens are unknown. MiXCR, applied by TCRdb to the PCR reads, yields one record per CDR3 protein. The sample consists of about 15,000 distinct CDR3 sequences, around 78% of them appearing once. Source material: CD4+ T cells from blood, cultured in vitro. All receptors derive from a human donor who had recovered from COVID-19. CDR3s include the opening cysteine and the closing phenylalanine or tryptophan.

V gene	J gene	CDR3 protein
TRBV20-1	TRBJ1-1	CSALQDRAATEAFF
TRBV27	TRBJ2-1	CASSLLGYNEQFF
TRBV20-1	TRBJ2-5	CSAREAAETQYF
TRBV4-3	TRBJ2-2	CASSQVGAGTGELFF
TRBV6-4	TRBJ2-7	CASSVTGGYEQYF
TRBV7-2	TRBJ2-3	CASSPRLLAVRRTDTQYF
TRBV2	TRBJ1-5	CASRSGGQGNQPQHF
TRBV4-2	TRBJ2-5	CASSKAGRERETQYF
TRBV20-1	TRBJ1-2	CSARGTGMDYGYTF
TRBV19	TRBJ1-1	CASSIRRAEAFF
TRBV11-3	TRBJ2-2	CASSLVNTGELFF
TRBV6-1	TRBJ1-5	CASTPGGNHQPQHF
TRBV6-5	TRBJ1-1	CASSYSWGANERAEAFF
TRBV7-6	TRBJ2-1	CASTPSTAGRVNEQFF
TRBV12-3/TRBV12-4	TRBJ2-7	CASSLTLGQQLEQYF
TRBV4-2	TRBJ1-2	CASSQDAAGGRPWDGYTF
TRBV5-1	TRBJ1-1	CASSHRQGLAEAFF
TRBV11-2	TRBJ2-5	CASSLVPKETQYF
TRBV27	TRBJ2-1	CASRPVPWRPTPRNEQFF
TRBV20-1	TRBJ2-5	CSASRFGAGEETQYF
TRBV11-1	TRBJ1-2	CASSLPQPGVNYGYTF
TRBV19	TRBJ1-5	CASGKDREINQPQHF
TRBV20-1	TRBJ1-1	CSARSQGDGLTF
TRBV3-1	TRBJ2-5	CASSQRETQYF
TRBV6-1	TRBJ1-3	CASSEVGTIYF
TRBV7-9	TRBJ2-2	CASSLGLSGSRIGELFF
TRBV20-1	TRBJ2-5	CSAWPLGTSGRVAQETQYF
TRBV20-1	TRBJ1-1	CSAGVPRMNTEAFF
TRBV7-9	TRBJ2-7	CASSTSPGTLPAGTHEQYF
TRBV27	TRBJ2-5	CASRQGAVETQYF
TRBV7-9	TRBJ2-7	CASSPSGGQSSYEQYF
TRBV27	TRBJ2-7	CASSLPGSLYEQYF
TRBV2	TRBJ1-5	CASSTDGRQPQHF
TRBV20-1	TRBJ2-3	CSALDPRTSTDTQYF
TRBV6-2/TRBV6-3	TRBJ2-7	CASSYSLAGVHEQYF
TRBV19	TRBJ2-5	CASSSRSSGKQETQYF
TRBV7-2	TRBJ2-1	CASSLVRFLYNEQFF
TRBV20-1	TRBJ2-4	CSAYRAGNIQYF
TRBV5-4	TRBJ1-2	CASSLGVGNYGYTF
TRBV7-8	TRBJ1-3	CASIPGWNRDTIYF
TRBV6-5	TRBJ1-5	CASSSLAGATSQPQHF